These 5 T cell receptor beta chains came from one sample sequenced in a study of shared clonotypes between healthy human individuals. Only in-frame clones appear in the TCRdb table, and some are missing; sequencing was by immunoSEQ multiplex PCR. The table includes roughly 490,000 clones, 79% detected once. The specimen sequenced was PBMCs. The receptors come from a woman in her forties in good health. Some clones in this sample may be carry-over from other donors' samples.

Points on this clone: A much bigger clone sits one base away, suggesting this may be a read error. Other DNA sequences in the same sample also yield this CDR3. The chain combines TRBV25-1 with TRBJ2-5; 13 bases are shared with TRBD2. Matching the DNA end better, TRBJ2-7 makes the J call doubtful. Germline-derived CDR1 and CDR2 are MGHDK and SYGVNS. This CDR3 is built from 15 residues. The CDR3: CASSAGLAGVDEQYF. DNA of the CDR3: TGTGCCAGTAGTGCCGGACTAGCGGGAGTCGACGAGCAGTACTTC.

The chain carries TRBV19 and TRBJ2-1, with 7 nucleotides matching TRBD2. The V gene end was trimmed by 5 bases and the J gene end by 5 bases; junction bases not matched to a gene: 9. Looked up from germline, CDR1 is LNHDA and CDR2 is SQIVND (reference sequence). This CDR3 comprises 15 residues. The CDR3 DNA sequence: TGTGCCAGTAGTTTTGGGGCTAGCGGACACAATGAGCAGTTCTTC. Translating it yields CASSFGASGHNEQFF. The full variable domain, its missing parts supplied by reference TRBV19 and TRBJ2-1, is DGGITQSPKYLFRKEGQNVTLSCEQNLNHDAMYWYRQDPGQGLRLIYYSQIVNDFQKGDIAEGYSVSREKKESFPLTVTSAQKNPTAFYLCASSFGASGHNEQFFGPGTRLTVL.

V usage is TRBV7-2 and J usage is TRBJ2-2, with 9 bases lining up with TRBD1. The J segment lost 8 bases and the V segment lost 0 bases, leaving 4 bases of the junction unmatched. Germline CDR1 SGHTA, CDR2 FQGNSA. The CDR3 length is 15 residues. The CDR3 sequence: CASSLAGQGSGELFF. The DNA for the CDR3 is TGTGCCAGCAGCTTAGCGGGACAGGGTTCTGGGGAGCTGTTTTTT. Full variable domain (outside the CDR3, taken from reference TRBV7-2 and TRBJ2-2): GAGVSQSPSNKVTEKGKDVELRCDPISGHTALYWYRQSLGQGLEFLIYFQGNSAPDKSGLPSDRFSAERTGGSVSTLTIQRTQQEDSAVYLCASSLAGQGSGELFFGEGSRLTVL.

The genes are TRBV10-1 and TRBJ2-5; TRBD2 matches 9 bases. From germline, CDR1 is WNHNN and CDR2 SYGVQD (reference sequence). The V gene end was trimmed by 0 bases and the J gene end by 5 bases; junction bases not matched to a gene: 10. The CDR3 contains 17 residues. For the CDR3, the DNA is TGCGCCAGCAGTGAGTCGACTAGCGGAGGAGGGCGGGAGACCCAGTACTTC. This encodes CASSESTSGGGRETQYF.

The genes are TRBV30 and TRBJ1-2; no firm D call. Per germline, CDR1 GTSNPN and CDR2 SVGIG (reference sequence). The V gene lost 0 bases and the J gene lost 8 bases, with 13 bases spanning the gap. The CDR3 runs to 13 residues. Written as DNA, the CDR3 is TGTGCCTGGAGTGTTGGTAGGGTGGGCGGCTACACCTTC. Translating gives CAWSVGRVGGYTF.